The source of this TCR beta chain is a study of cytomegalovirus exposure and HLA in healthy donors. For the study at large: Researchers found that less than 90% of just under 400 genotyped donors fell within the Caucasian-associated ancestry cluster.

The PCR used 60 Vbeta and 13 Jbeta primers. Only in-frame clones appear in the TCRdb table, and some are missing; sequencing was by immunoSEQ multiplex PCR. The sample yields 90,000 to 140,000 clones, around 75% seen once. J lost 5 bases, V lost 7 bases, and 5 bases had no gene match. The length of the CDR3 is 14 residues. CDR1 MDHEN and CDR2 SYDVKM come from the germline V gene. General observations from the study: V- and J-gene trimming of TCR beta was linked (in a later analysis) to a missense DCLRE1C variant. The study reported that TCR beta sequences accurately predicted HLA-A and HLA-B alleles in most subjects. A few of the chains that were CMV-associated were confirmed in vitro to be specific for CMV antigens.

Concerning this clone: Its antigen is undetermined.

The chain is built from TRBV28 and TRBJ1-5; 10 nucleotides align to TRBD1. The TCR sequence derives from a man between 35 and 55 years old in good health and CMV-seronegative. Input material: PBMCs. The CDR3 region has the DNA TGTGCCAGCACCCCCGGGACAGGGGATCAGCCCCAGCATTTT. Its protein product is CASTPGTGDQPQHF.